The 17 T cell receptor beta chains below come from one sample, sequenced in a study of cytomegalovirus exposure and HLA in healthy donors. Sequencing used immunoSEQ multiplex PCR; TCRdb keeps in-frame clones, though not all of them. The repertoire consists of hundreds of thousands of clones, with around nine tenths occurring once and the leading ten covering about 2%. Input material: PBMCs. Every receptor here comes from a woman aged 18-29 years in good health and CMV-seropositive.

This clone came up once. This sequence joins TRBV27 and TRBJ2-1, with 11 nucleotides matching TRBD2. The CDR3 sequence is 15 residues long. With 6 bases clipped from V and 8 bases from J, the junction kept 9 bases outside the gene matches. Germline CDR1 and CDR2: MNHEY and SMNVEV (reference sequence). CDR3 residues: CASRPLAGDGDEQFF. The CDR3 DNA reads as TGTGCCAGCAGGCCACTAGCGGGAGATGGCGATGAGCAGTTCTTC.

CDR3 in DNA: TGTGCCAGCAGTTTTGTAGCGGGAGGGCTTGACACCGGGGAGCTGTTTTTT. As protein: CASSFVAGGLDTGELFF. The chain joins TRBV27 to TRBJ2-2, with 11 bases that match TRBD2. Per germline, CDR1 MNHEY and CDR2 SMNVEV (reference sequence). The CDR3 has 17 amino acids. The V gene end was trimmed by 3 bases and the J gene end by 3 bases; junction bases not matched to a gene: 6.

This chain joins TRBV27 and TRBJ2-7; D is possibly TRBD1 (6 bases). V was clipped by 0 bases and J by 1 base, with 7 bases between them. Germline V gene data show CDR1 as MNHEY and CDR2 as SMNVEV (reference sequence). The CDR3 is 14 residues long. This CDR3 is CASSLSGGSYEQYF. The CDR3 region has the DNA TGTGCCAGCAGTTTATCAGGGGGATCCTACGAGCAGTACTTC.

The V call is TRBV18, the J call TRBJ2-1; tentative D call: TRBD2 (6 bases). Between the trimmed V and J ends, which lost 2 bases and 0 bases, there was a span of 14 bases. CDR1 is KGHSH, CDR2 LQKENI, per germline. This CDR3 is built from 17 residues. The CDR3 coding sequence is TGTGCCAGCTCACCAGTCGGCGGGGAATACTCCTACAATGAGCAGTTCTTC. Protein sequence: CASSPVGGEYSYNEQFF.

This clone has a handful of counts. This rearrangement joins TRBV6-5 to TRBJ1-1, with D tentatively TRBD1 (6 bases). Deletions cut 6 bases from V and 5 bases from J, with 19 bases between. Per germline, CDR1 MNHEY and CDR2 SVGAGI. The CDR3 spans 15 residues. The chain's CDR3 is CASSDSGHGGTEAFF. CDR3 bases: TGTGCCAGCAGCGACTCGGGACATGGGGGAACTGAAGCTTTCTTT.

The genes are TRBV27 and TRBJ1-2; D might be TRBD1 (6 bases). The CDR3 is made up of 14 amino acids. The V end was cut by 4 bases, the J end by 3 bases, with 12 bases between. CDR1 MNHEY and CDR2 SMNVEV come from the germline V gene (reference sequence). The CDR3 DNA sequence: TGTGCCAGCAGTTCGCCGGGACAAGACTATGGCTACACCTTC. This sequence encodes CASSSPGQDYGYTF.

The CDR3 nucleotides are TGTGCCAGTAGCGAACAGAAGGCAGATACGCAGTATTTT. Protein: CASSEQKADTQYF. The chain recombines TRBV19 with TRBJ2-3; D is unresolved. From germline, CDR1 is LNHDA and CDR2 SQIVND (reference sequence). V lost 6 bases, J lost 4 bases, and 11 bases lay in between. The CDR3 length is 13 residues.

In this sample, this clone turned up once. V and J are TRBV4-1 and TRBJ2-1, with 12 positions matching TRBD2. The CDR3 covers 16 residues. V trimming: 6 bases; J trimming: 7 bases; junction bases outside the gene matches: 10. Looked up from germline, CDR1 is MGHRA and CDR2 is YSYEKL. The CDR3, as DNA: TGCGCCAGCAGTCTTGGCGCCCTAGCGGGAGGGAATGAGCAGTTCTTC. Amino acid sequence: CASSLGALAGGNEQFF.

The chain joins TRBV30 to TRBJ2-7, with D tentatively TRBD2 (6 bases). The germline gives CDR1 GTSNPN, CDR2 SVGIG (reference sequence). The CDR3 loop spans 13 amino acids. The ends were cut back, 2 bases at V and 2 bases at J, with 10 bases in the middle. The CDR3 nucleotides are TGTGCCTGGAGTAGGGGCGGGACCTACGAGCAGTACTTC. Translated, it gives CAWSRGGTYEQYF.

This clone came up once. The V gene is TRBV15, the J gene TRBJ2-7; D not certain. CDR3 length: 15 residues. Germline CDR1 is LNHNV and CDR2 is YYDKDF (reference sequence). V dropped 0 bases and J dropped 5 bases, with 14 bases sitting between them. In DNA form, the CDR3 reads TGTGCCACCAGCAGAGATATCCCCTTGTTTGACGAGCAGTACTTC. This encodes CATSRDIPLFDEQYF.

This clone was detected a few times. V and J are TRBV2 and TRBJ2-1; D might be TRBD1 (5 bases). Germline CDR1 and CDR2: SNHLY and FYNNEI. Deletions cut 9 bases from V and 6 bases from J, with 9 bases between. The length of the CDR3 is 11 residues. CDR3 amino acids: CASRGANEQFF. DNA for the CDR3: TGTGCCAGTCGTGGGGCCAATGAGCAGTTCTTC.

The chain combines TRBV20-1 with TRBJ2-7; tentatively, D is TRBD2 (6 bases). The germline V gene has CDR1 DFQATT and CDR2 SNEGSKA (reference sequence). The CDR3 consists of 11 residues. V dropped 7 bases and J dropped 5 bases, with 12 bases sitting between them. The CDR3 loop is CSGGDGDEQYF. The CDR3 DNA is TGCAGTGGGGGGGATGGCGACGAGCAGTACTTC.

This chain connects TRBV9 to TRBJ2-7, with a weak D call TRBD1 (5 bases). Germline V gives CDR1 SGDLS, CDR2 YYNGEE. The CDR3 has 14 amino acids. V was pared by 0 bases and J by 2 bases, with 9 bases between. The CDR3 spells CASSVDRSTYEQYF. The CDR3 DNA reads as TGTGCCAGCAGCGTAGACAGGTCAACCTACGAGCAGTACTTC. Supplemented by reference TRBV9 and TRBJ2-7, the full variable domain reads DSGVTQTPKHLITATGQRVTLRCSPRSGDLSVYWYQQSLDQGLQFLIQYYNGEERAKGNILERFSAQQFPDLHSELNLSSLELGDSALYFCASSVDRSTYEQYFGPGTRLTVT.

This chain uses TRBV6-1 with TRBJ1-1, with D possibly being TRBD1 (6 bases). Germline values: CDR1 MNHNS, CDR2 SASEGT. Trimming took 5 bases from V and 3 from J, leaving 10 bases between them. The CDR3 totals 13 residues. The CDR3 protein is CASSLTGYTEAFF. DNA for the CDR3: TGTGCCAGCAGTTTAACAGGGTACACTGAAGCTTTCTTT.

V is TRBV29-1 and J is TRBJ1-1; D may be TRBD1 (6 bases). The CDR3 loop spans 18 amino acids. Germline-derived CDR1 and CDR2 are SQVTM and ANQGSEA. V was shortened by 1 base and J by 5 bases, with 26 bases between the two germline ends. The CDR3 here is CSVEVAFLLQGVRTEAFF. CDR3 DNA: TGCAGCGTTGAAGTGGCTTTCCTTCTACAGGGCGTTCGGACTGAAGCTTTCTTT.

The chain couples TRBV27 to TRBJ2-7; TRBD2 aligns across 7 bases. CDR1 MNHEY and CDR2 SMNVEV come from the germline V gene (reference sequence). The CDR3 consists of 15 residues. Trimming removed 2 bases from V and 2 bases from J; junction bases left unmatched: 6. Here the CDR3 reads CASSLGQREPYEQYF. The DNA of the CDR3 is TGTGCCAGCAGTTTAGGTCAGCGGGAACCCTACGAGCAGTACTTC.

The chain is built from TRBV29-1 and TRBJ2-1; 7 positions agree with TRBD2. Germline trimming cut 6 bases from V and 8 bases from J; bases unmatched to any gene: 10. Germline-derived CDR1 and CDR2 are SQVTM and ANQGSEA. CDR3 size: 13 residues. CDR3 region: CSVGDYLLDEQFF. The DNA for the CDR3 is TGCAGCGTAGGGGACTACTTGCTAGATGAGCAGTTCTTC.